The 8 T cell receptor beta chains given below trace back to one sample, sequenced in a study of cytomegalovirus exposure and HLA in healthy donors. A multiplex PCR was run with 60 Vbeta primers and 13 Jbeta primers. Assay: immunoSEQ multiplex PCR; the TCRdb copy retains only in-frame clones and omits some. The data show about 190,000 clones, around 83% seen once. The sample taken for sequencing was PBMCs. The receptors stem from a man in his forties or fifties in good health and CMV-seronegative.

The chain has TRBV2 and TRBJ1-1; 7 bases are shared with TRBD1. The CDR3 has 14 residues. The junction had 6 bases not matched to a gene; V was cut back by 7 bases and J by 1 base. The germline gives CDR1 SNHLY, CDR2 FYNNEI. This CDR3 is CASNNRGRNTEAFF. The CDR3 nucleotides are TGTGCCAGCAACAACAGGGGAAGGAACACTGAAGCTTTCTTT.

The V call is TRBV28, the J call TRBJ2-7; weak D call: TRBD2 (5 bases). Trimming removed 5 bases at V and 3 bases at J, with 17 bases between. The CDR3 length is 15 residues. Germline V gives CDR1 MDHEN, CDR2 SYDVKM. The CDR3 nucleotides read TGTGCCAGCAGTAAGGTCCGTTCTGGGAGCTACGAGCAGTACTTC. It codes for CASSKVRSGSYEQYF.

The CDR3 sequence: CASSLGLAGVRNEQFF. CDR3 sequence (DNA): TGTGCCAGCAGCTTAGGACTAGCGGGAGTCCGGAATGAGCAGTTCTTC. The V and J genes are TRBV11-3 and TRBJ2-1; 12 bases map to TRBD2. V lost 1 base to trimming and J lost 7 bases; unmatched junction nucleotides: 5. Germline CDR1 reads SGHNT; CDR2 reads YENEEA. The CDR3 is made up of 16 amino acids.

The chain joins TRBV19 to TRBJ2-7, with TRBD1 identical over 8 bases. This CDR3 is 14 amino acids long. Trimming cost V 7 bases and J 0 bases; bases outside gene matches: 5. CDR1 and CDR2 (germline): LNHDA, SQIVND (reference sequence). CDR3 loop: CASKRDRSSYEQYF. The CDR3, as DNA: TGTGCCAGTAAAAGGGACAGGAGCTCCTACGAGCAGTACTTC.

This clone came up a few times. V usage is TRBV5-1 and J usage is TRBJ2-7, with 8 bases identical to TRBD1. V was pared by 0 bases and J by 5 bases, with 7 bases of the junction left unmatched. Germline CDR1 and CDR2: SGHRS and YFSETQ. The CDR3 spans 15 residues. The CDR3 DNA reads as TGCGCCAGCAGCTTGGACGGACAGGGTCTCCACGAGCAGTACTTC. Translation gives CASSLDGQGLHEQYF.

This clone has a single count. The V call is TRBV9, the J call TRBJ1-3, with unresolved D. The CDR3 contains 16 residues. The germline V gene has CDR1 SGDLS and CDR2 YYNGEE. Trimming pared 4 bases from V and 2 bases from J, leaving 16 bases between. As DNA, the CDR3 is TGTGCCAGCAGCCCAGGTGAGGGTAGAACTGGAAACACCATATATTTT. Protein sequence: CASSPGEGRTGNTIYF.

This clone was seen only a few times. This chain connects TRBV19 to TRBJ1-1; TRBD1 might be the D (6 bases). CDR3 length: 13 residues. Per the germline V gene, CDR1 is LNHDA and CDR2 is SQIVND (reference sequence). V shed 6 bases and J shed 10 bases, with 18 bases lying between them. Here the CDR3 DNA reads TGTGCCAGTAGCCCCGACCCCACAGGGCGAGCTTTCTTT. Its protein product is CASSPDPTGRAFF.

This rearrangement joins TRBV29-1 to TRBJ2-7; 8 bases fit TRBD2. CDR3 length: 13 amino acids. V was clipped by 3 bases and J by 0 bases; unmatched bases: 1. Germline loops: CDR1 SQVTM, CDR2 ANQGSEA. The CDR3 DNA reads TGCAGCGTTGAGAGCGGGAGCTCCTACGAGCAGTACTTC. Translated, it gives CSVESGSSYEQYF.